The clone carrying this T cell receptor beta chain appeared a few times. The antigen is undetermined. CDR1 is SGHTA, CDR2 FQGTGA, per germline. This CDR3 is 17 amino acids long. Trimming pared 0 bases from V and 4 bases from J, leaving 18 bases between. This PCR relied on a set of 60 Vbeta primers and 13 Jbeta primers. Here immunoSEQ multiplex PCR was the method, and the copy in TCRdb shows in-frame clones only, minus some. The sample holds over 150,000 clones, around 82% seen once. This entry belongs to a study of cytomegalovirus exposure and HLA in healthy donors. Study findings and constraints: HLA-A and HLA-B allele assignments for most subjects were reportedly predicted accurately using TCR beta sequences. Usually a TCR sequence was rare, but some public TCRs were found in many donors.

Specimen: PBMCs. The sequence was collected from a man aged 50 to 60 in good health and CMV-seropositive. This chain links TRBV7-3 with TRBJ2-5; TRBD2 might be the D (6 bases). DNA of the CDR3: TGTGCCAGCAGCTTAACGGGGATGGGGCGGGAAGGAGAGACCCAGTACTTC. This codes for CASSLTGMGREGETQYF.